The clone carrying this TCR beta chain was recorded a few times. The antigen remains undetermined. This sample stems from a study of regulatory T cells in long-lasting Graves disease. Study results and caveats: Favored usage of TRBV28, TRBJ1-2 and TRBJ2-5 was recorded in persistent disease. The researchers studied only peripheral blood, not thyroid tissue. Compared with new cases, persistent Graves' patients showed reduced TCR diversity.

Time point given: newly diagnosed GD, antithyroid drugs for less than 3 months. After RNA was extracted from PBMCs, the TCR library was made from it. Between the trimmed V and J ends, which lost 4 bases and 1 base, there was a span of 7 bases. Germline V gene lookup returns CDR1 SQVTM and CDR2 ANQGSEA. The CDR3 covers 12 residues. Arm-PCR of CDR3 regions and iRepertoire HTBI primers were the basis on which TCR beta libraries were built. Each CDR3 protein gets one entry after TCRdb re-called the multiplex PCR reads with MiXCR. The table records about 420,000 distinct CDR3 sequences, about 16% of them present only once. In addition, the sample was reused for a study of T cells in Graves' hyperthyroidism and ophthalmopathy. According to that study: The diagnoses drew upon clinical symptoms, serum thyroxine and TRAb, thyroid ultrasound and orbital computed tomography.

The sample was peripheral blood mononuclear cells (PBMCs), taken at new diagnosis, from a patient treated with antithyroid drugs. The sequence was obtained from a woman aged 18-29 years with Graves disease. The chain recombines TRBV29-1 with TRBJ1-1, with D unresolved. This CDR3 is CSVALQNTEAFF. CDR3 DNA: TGCAGCGTTGCGCTTCAGAACACTGAAGCTTTCTTT.